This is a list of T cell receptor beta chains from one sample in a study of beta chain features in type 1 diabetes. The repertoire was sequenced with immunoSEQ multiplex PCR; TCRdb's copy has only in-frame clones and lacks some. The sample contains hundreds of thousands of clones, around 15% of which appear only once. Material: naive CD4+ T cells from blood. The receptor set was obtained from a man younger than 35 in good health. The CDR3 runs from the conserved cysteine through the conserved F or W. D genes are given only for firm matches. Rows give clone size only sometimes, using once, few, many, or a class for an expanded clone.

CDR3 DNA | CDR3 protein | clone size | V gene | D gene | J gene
TGTGCCAGCAGTCACAGGGGGCGCGTTGAGGAAAAACTGTTTTTT | CASSHRGRVEEKLFF | - | TRBV11-2 | TRBD1 | TRBJ1-4
TGTGCCAGCAGTTCGTATAGCGGGGCCAATGAGCAGTTCTTC | CASSSYSGANEQFF | - | TRBV28 | TRBD2 | TRBJ2-1
TGTGCCAGCAGCTTACAGCCCAGGTCGGGCACCGGGGAGCTGTTTTTT | CASSLQPRSGTGELFF | few | TRBV11-2 | - | TRBJ2-2
TGTGCCAGCAGCTCATCGGACAGGAACTATGGCTACACCTTC | CASSSSDRNYGYTF | few | TRBV7-9 | TRBD1 | TRBJ1-2
TGTGCCAGCCATCCGCCCGGGACAGGAAACTATGGCTACACCTTC | CASHPPGTGNYGYTF | few | TRBV5-4 | TRBD1 | TRBJ1-2
TGTGCCAGCAGCTTAAGGACAGGGAAATTGGAGCAGTACTTC | CASSLRTGKLEQYF | - | TRBV7-8 | TRBD1 | TRBJ2-7
TGTGCCAGCAGCGTAGACAGTACCTACGAGCAGTACTTC | CASSVDSTYEQYF | few | TRBV9 | - | TRBJ2-7
TGTGCCAGCAGCTTATTAGGTGGGGGGAGCGAGCAGTACTTC | CASSLLGGGSEQYF | - | TRBV7-2 | - | TRBJ2-7
TGTGCCAGTAGTGTCTCGAGGACTAATTACGGGGAGCTGTTTTTT | CASSVSRTNYGELFF | few | TRBV19 | - | TRBJ2-2
TGTGCCAGCGGGACACCCTCGCTAGATACGCAGTATTTT | CASGTPSLDTQYF | - | TRBV25-1 | - | TRBJ2-3
TGTGCCAGCAGTGAATGGGGACAGGGGGCGAGGGAGACCCAGTACTTC | CASSEWGQGARETQYF | few | TRBV25-1 | TRBD1 | TRBJ2-5
TGTGCCAGCTCCCGGGACCGAACCTACGAGCAGTACTTC | CASSRDRTYEQYF | - | TRBV6-5 | - | TRBJ2-7
TGTGCCAGCAGCGTGGGACAGGGGACCTCCTACAATGAGCAGTTCTTC | CASSVGQGTSYNEQFF | - | TRBV9 | TRBD1 | TRBJ2-1
TGTGCCAGCAGTGACTCGGGACAAATGAACACCGGGGAGCTGTTTTTT | CASSDSGQMNTGELFF | few | TRBV25-1 | - | TRBJ2-2
TGTGCCAGCAGCGACCAGGGTTTGTCCACAGATACGCAGTATTTT | CASSDQGLSTDTQYF | - | TRBV7-9 | - | TRBJ2-3
TGTGCCAGCAGTGATAGCGGTTGGAGGAGCGAGCAGTTCTTC | CASSDSGWRSEQFF | few | TRBV2 | - | TRBJ2-1
TGTGCCAGCAGGCTGATTCGGAAGAACACCGGGGAGCTGTTTTTT | CASRLIRKNTGELFF | few | TRBV6-5 | - | TRBJ2-2
TGTGCCAGCAGCTTGGCCGGGGTACGGCGCGAGACCCAGTACTTC | CASSLAGVRRETQYF | - | TRBV5-4 | - | TRBJ2-5
TGTGCCAGCAGCTTAGTTCCAAAGGGGGCTACAGATACGCAGTATTTT | CASSLVPKGATDTQYF | - | TRBV11-2 | TRBD1 | TRBJ2-3
TGCAGTGCCCCACGTGATACGCAGTATTTT | CSAPRDTQYF | few | TRBV20-1 | - | TRBJ2-3
TGTGCCAGCAGCCAGTCCGGCATCTACACCTTC | CASSQSGIYTF | few | TRBV14 | - | TRBJ1-2
TGCGCCAGCAGTCCGTTCCAGTTAGCAAATCAGCCCCAGCATTTT | CASSPFQLANQPQHF | many | TRBV23-1 | - | TRBJ1-5
TGCGCCAGCAGCTTACTGGGGAACACTGAAGCTTTCTTT | CASSLLGNTEAFF | few | TRBV5-1 | - | TRBJ1-1
TGCGCCAGCAGCCAAGACCCCTGGAGGGGAATTAAACCAGCGGCCAAAAACATTCAGTACTTC | CASSQDPWRGIKPAAKNIQYF | few | TRBV4-3 | - | TRBJ2-4
TGTGCCAGCAGCCCGACAGGAAGCACAGATACGCAGTATTTT | CASSPTGSTDTQYF | - | TRBV28 | - | TRBJ2-3
TGTGCCAGCAGCTTAGACCCCACCCGCTCCTACGAGCAGTACTTC | CASSLDPTRSYEQYF | - | TRBV7-2 | - | TRBJ2-7
TGCAGCGTCGCAGGGGGCGAGCAGTACTTC | CSVAGGEQYF | few | TRBV29-1 | TRBD1 | TRBJ2-7
TGTGCCAGCAGCACAACAGGGGGCAGAGAGACCCAGTACTTC | CASSTTGGRETQYF | - | TRBV9 | TRBD1 | TRBJ2-5
TGTGCCAGCAGCCTACAGGGGGTTAACTCTGGGGCCAACGTCCTGACTTTC | CASSLQGVNSGANVLTF | few | TRBV7-3 | TRBD1 | TRBJ2-6
TGTGCCAGCAGTTTAAGACAGACTGAAGCTTTCTTT | CASSLRQTEAFF | - | TRBV28 | - | TRBJ1-1
TGTGCCAGCAGCTTAGTTGGAGGGTACACGCCCCAGCATTTT | CASSLVGGYTPQHF | few | TRBV11-2 | - | TRBJ1-5
TGCGCCAGCAGCCAAAGAGACACACTAAACTACGAGCAGTACTTC | CASSQRDTLNYEQYF | few | TRBV4-1 | - | TRBJ2-7
TGTGCCAGCAGCATCCCGGGACTAGCGGGGGGACCCTCCTCGGTCTATGAGCAGTTCTTC | CASSIPGLAGGPSSVYEQFF | few | TRBV7-6 | TRBD2 | TRBJ2-1
TGTGGCATACGGAGGGACAGGGGTAAATCTGGGGCCAACGTCCTGACTTTC | CGIRRDRGKSGANVLTF | - | TRBV5-8 | TRBD1 | TRBJ2-6
TGTGCCAGCAGCCGATATTCGACAGGGGCCTACGAGCAGTACTTC | CASSRYSTGAYEQYF | - | TRBV14 | TRBD1 | TRBJ2-7
TGTGCCAGCAGCTTTCCGGCCTTCCACAATGAGCAGTTCTTC | CASSFPAFHNEQFF | - | TRBV5-8 | - | TRBJ2-1
TGTGCCAGCAGCCCCGGAGGCGGGCGCACAGATACGCAGTATTTT | CASSPGGGRTDTQYF | - | TRBV7-7 | - | TRBJ2-3
TGTGCCAGCAGTCTGGGACAGGGACGGACGGAGACCCAGTACTTC | CASSLGQGRTETQYF | - | TRBV27 | TRBD1 | TRBJ2-5
TGTGCCAGCAGCCCCCCCGGGGGGGTCTATGGCTACACCTTC | CASSPPGGVYGYTF | - | TRBV7-2 | - | TRBJ1-2
TGTGCCAGCAGCGCAGGACAGGCCCGGCAAGAGACCCAGTACTTC | CASSAGQARQETQYF | - | TRBV9 | TRBD1 | TRBJ2-5
TGTGCCAGCAGTGACCCGACTAGCAGCACAGATACGCAGTATTTT | CASSDPTSSTDTQYF | few | TRBV2 | TRBD2 | TRBJ2-3
TGTGCCAGCAGCTTAGCCGGACGGAGGGGCCTCAATGAGCAGTTCTTC | CASSLAGRRGLNEQFF | - | TRBV7-9 | - | TRBJ2-1
TGTGCCATCAGCGGTATAGGGACAGGGAGTACTGAAGCTTTCTTT | CAISGIGTGSTEAFF | few | TRBV10-3 | TRBD1 | TRBJ1-1
TGTGCCAGCAGCTCGGGACAGGGAGGTAGTGGTGAAAAACTGTTTTTT | CASSSGQGGSGEKLFF | few | TRBV7-9 | TRBD1 | TRBJ1-4
TGTGCCAGTAGTATTCGAACATCTACTAACTATGGCTACACCTTC | CASSIRTSTNYGYTF | few | TRBV19 | - | TRBJ1-2
TGTGCCAGCAGCGTAACCGGGACTAACCAAGAGACCCAGTACTTC | CASSVTGTNQETQYF | few | TRBV9 | TRBD2 | TRBJ2-5
TGTGCCAGCAGCCATCACAAGAACACTGAAGCTTTCTTT | CASSHHKNTEAFF | - | TRBV6-1 | - | TRBJ1-1
TGTGCCAGCAGCCCGCGGTCGGTGAACACTGAAGCTTTCTTT | CASSPRSVNTEAFF | - | TRBV7-2 | - | TRBJ1-1
TGTGCCAGCAGTTACAGTGAAAAACTGTTTTTT | CASSYSEKLFF | - | TRBV6-6 | - | TRBJ1-4
TGCGCCAGCAGCTTGGGCGGAAACGGCAATCAGCCCCAGCATTTT | CASSLGGNGNQPQHF | few | TRBV5-1 | - | TRBJ1-5
TGTGCCAGCAGTGAAGCGGAACAAGAGACCCAGTACTTC | CASSEAEQETQYF | few | TRBV6-1 | - | TRBJ2-5
TGTGCCAGCAGCTTCGGGACAGAGAATGAAAAACTGTTTTTT | CASSFGTENEKLFF | few | TRBV5-6 | TRBD1 | TRBJ1-4